Presented here are 8 T cell receptor beta chains from one specimen sequenced in a study of cytotoxic CD8 clonotypes in ibrutinib-treated CLL. The protocol was immunoSEQ multiplex PCR, while the TCRdb copy is restricted to in-frame clones and leaves out a portion. The data show about 250,000 clones, under 75% seen once. The sample here was PBMCs, taken after 24 months of ibrutinib treatment. These receptors originate from a human donor with chronic lymphocytic leukemia.

The rearrangement uses TRBV6-5 and TRBJ1-1; no clear D gene. From germline, CDR1 is MNHEY and CDR2 SVGAGI. The V end lost 4 bases, the J end lost 0 bases, and 6 bases lay between the germline ends. The CDR3 contains 13 residues. The CDR3 loop reads CASSLKVNTEAFF. In DNA, the CDR3 is TGTGCCAGCAGTTTAAAGGTGAACACTGAAGCTTTCTTT.

The DNA for the CDR3 is TGTGCCAGCAGCTTTGGGCCAGGGATCAATCAGCCCCAGCATTTT. Translated, it gives CASSFGPGINQPQHF. This rearrangement joins TRBV7-2 to TRBJ1-5; TRBD1 might be the D (5 bases). This CDR3 has 15 residues. With 3 bases removed from V and 3 bases from J, the gap between germline ends came to 12 bases. Germline V gives CDR1 SGHTA, CDR2 FQGNSA. The full variable domain, with the rest looked up from reference TRBV7-2 and TRBJ1-5, is GAGVSQSPSNKVTEKGKDVELRCDPISGHTALYWYRQSLGQGLEFLIYFQGNSAPDKSGLPSDRFSAERTGGSVSTLTIQRTQQEDSAVYLCASSFGPGINQPQHFGDGTRLSIL.

V is TRBV30 and J is TRBJ1-1; D perhaps matches TRBD1 (6 bases). Germline assignment: CDR1 GTSNPN and CDR2 SVGIG (reference sequence). The V end lost 0 bases, the J end lost 4 bases, and 12 bases lay between the germline ends. The CDR3 runs to 14 residues. The CDR3 coding sequence is TGTGCCTGGAGTGTAACGGGGGGCGGCACTGAAGCTTTCTTT. The encoded protein is CAWSVTGGGTEAFF.

The chain is built from TRBV4-1 and TRBJ2-7, with a possible D match to TRBD1 (6 bases). The germline V gene has CDR1 MGHRA and CDR2 YSYEKL. The CDR3 contains 16 residues. Trimming cost V 0 bases and J 2 bases, with 14 bases left between them. CDR3 residues: CASSQDLRGGPYEQYF. In DNA form, the CDR3 reads TGCGCCAGCAGCCAAGATCTGAGAGGGGGACCCTACGAGCAGTACTTC.

The V gene is TRBV6-6, the J gene TRBJ1-4; no clear D gene. CDR3 length equals 13 residues. The V gene lost 6 bases and the J gene lost 6 bases, with 11 bases spanning the gap. Germline V gene data show CDR1 as MNHNY and CDR2 as SVGAGI (reference sequence). The DNA of the CDR3 is TGTGCCAGCAGCCAACCGCCTCATGAAAAACTGTTTTTT. It is translated as CASSQPPHEKLFF.

The chain couples TRBV5-1 to TRBJ2-3; TRBD1 matches at 9 bases. Germline V lookup: CDR1 SGHRS, CDR2 YFSETQ. Unmatched junction bases numbered 4, after V lost 2 bases and J lost 3 bases. The CDR3 length is 15 residues. The CDR3 region is CASSLGDRETDTQYF. The CDR3 nucleotides read TGCGCCAGCAGCTTAGGGGACAGGGAAACAGATACGCAGTATTTT. The variable domain in full, completed from reference TRBV5-1 and TRBJ2-3, reads KAGVTQTPRYLIKTRGQQVTLSCSPISGHRSVSWYQQTPGQGLQFLFEYFSETQRNKGNFPGRFSGRQFSNSRSEMNVSTLELGDSALYLCASSLGDRETDTQYFGPGTRLTVL.

The gene calls are TRBV5-1 and TRBJ2-1, with TRBD1 as a possible D gene (5 bases). CDR1 is SGHRS, CDR2 YFSETQ, per germline. CDR3 length equals 15 residues. Between the trimmed V and J ends, which lost 3 bases and 0 bases, there was a span of 10 bases. The CDR3 sequence: CASSWRQSSYNEQFF. In DNA, the CDR3 is TGCGCCAGCAGCTGGCGACAGAGCTCCTACAATGAGCAGTTCTTC.

The chain combines TRBV7-3 with TRBJ1-5; possibly TRBD1 for D (5 bases). This CDR3 contains 16 residues. Germline-derived CDR1 and CDR2 are SGHTA and FQGTGA. Deletions cut 5 bases from V and 7 bases from J, with 21 bases between. The CDR3 sequence: CASSRDRENEGQPQHF. For the CDR3, the DNA is TGTGCCAGCAGCCGAGACCGGGAAAACGAGGGGCAGCCCCAGCATTTT. Full variable domain (rest looked up from reference TRBV7-3 and TRBJ1-5): GAGVSQTPSNKVTEKGKYVELRCDPISGHTALYWYRQSLGQGPEFLIYFQGTGAADDSGLPNDRFFAVRPEGSVSTLKIQRTERGDSAVYLCASSRDRENEGQPQHFGDGTRLSIL.